This TCR beta chain was identified during a study of CD8+CD57+ T cells in acquired aplastic anemia. Study overall: CD4+ and CD8+ cells, once sorted, gave DNA averaging approximately 3 ug.

The sequenced patients had an expansion of CD8+CD57+ cells seen by flow cytometry. Patients were untreated when blood was sampled. Profiling that covered TCR beta VDJ and CDR3 relied on genomic DNA as its template. From the reads, TCRdb called clonotypes with MiXCR, one entry per CDR3 protein. In the table there are approximately 250,000 distinct CDR3 sequences, approximately 79% of which are singletons. CDR1 is LNHDA and CDR2 is SQIVND in the germline V gene (reference sequence). The length of the CDR3 is 15 residues. Study results and limitations: Patients and controls shared 25 to 30 CD8+ CDR3 sequences. The CD8+ Simpson's diversity of patients and controls was not significantly different.

A word on this clonotype: Its cognate antigen is unknown. The junction does not match germline at one end; this may be a read error.

The V gene is TRBV19, the J gene TRBJ2-1; 7 nucleotides match TRBD2. The clonotype originates from a human donor with aplastic anemia. What was sequenced was sorted CD4+, CD8+, or CD8+CD57+ T cells (not recorded which) from PBMCs. The CDR3 bases are TGTGCCAGCAGTTACGGTGCGAGCGGGATCGTTGCGCAGCTCTTC. Protein: CASSYGASGIVAQLF.